This TCR beta chain was identified in a study of cytomegalovirus exposure and HLA in healthy donors. Study conclusions and caveats: The authors confirmed in vitro that a few CMV-associated chains were specific for CMV antigens.

Losses at the gene ends were 0 bases for V and 0 bases for J; bases not matched to a gene: 5. Germline V gene lookup returns CDR1 LGHNA and CDR2 YNFKEQ. The CDR3 loop spans 17 amino acids. In the PCR, 60 Vbeta and 13 Jbeta primers were used. Using immunoSEQ multiplex PCR, the repertoire was profiled, and TCRdb retains in-frame clones only, with some absent. This table holds about 140,000 clones, about 79% found once. Regarding this clone: Its antigen remains unknown.

V and J are TRBV4-2 and TRBJ2-7; 10 bases align to TRBD2. The specimen sequenced was PBMCs. The sequence came from a male donor in good health and CMV-seronegative. The CDR3 DNA is TGTGCCAGCAGCCAAGAGTCTAGCGGGAGCATCTCCTACGAGCAGTACTTC. Translation gives CASSQESSGSISYEQYF.